The rows below give T cell receptor beta chains drawn from one sample of a study of cytomegalovirus exposure and HLA in healthy donors. Data came from immunoSEQ multiplex PCR; TCRdb stores just in-frame clones and leaves some out. The repertoire includes 130,000 or so clones, about three quarters of them detected once, and 1.5% to 2% sits in the top ten. The specimen sequenced was PBMCs. The receptors come from a female donor in good health and CMV-seronegative. The CDR3 runs from the conserved cysteine through the conserved F or W. D genes are given only for firm matches. Not all rows give a size; the values are once, few, many and, for expanded clones, a class.

clone size,D gene,V gene,J gene,CDR3 DNA,CDR3 protein
once,TRBD2,TRBV10-3,TRBJ2-1,TGTGCCATCAGTGATGTGCGGGAGGGCTTCGGTGAGCAGTTCTTC,CAISDVREGFGEQFF
-,-,TRBV6-5,TRBJ1-5,TGTGCCAGCAGCCGCGATAATAGCAATCAGCCCCAGCATTTT,CASSRDNSNQPQHF
few,-,TRBV5-5,TRBJ1-1,TGTGCCAGCAGCGTCGAGCCGAACACTGAAGCTTTCTTT,CASSVEPNTEAFF
-,TRBD1,TRBV11-2,TRBJ2-3,TGTGCCAGCAGCTCAGGACAGGGGGCTGTAGATACGCAGTATTTT,CASSSGQGAVDTQYF
-,TRBD1,TRBV7-9,TRBJ1-2,TGTGCCAGCAGCTCCCTAGGGGGCCTTTCTAACTATGGCTACACCTTC,CASSSLGGLSNYGYTF
-,-,TRBV7-9,TRBJ2-7,TGTGCCAGCAGCTTAAGCGGACGCGCGTCCTACGAGCAGTACTTC,CASSLSGRASYEQYF
-,TRBD1,TRBV28,TRBJ1-1,TGTGCCAGCAGTCACAGGGGACCTGAAGCTTTCTTT,CASSHRGPEAFF
-,-,TRBV25-1,TRBJ1-2,TGTGCCAGCAGTGGCGGTCTCGGACAGCCAGGGAACTATGGCTACACCTTC,CASSGGLGQPGNYGYTF
few,TRBD2,TRBV7-3,TRBJ2-1,TGTGCCAGCAGCTCGATAGCGGGGGCTCGAAATGAGCAGTTCTTC,CASSSIAGARNEQFF
-,TRBD2,TRBV7-3,TRBJ2-1,TGTGCCAGCAGCTTAAAGCTAGCGGGAGGCAATGAGCAGTTCTTC,CASSLKLAGGNEQFF
-,TRBD1,TRBV30,TRBJ1-2,TGTGCCTGGAGCGGGACAGGGGCCCAAACATTTTATGGCTACACCTTC,CAWSGTGAQTFYGYTF
-,-,TRBV6-5,TRBJ2-3,TGTGCCAGCAGTTACCGGAGGGAAGATACGCAGTATTTT,CASSYRREDTQYF
-,TRBD2,TRBV2,TRBJ2-3,TGTGCCAGCAGCTGGACTAGCGGGGGGGCCGTAGATACGCAGTATTTT,CASSWTSGGAVDTQYF
-,-,TRBV6-1,TRBJ2-3,TGTGCCAGCAGTGTGCCCCGAAACTTCCCCACAGATACGCAGTATTTT,CASSVPRNFPTDTQYF
-,TRBD2,TRBV11-2,TRBJ2-5,TGTGCCAGCAGCTATAGCGGGAGGCAGGAAGAGACCCAGTACTTC,CASSYSGRQEETQYF
-,-,TRBV6-5,TRBJ2-1,TGTGCCAGCAGTTACTCGACTCAGGGAAGGAACGAGCAGTTCTTC,CASSYSTQGRNEQFF
-,TRBD1,TRBV25-1,TRBJ2-2,TGTGCCAGCAGCCGGACAGGGGCGGGCGGGGAGCTGTTTTTT,CASSRTGAGGELFF
few,TRBD1,TRBV7-9,TRBJ2-7,TGTGCCAGCAGCCAGCCGGGACAGACCTACGAGCAGTACTTC,CASSQPGQTYEQYF
-,-,TRBV7-3,TRBJ2-3,TGTGCCAGCAGCTTATCTCGGACAGATACGCAGTATTTT,CASSLSRTDTQYF
-,-,TRBV7-8,TRBJ2-3,TGTGCCAGCAGCTCCCAGGGCCCGTCGGATACGCAGTATTTT,CASSSQGPSDTQYF
once,-,TRBV29-1,TRBJ2-3,TGCAGCGTTCCTAATAGCACAGATACGCAGTATTTT,CSVPNSTDTQYF
-,-,TRBV7-6,TRBJ1-1,TGTGCCAGCAGCTCGGTCACAGGGAGTACTGAAGCTTTCTTT,CASSSVTGSTEAFF
-,TRBD1,TRBV9,TRBJ1-2,TGTGCCAGCAGCCTCCGACAGGGAGCTAACTATGGCTACACCTTC,CASSLRQGANYGYTF
-,-,TRBV9,TRBJ2-7,TGTGCCAGCAGCGTAGATAGAAGCTCCTACGAGCAGTACTTC,CASSVDRSSYEQYF
few,-,TRBV2,TRBJ2-7,TGTGCCAGCAACCAGCGCCTTAATACCTACGAGCAGTACTTC,CASNQRLNTYEQYF
-,-,TRBV11-2,TRBJ2-1,TGTGCCAGCAGCCGGGAGTTCTTC,CASSREFF